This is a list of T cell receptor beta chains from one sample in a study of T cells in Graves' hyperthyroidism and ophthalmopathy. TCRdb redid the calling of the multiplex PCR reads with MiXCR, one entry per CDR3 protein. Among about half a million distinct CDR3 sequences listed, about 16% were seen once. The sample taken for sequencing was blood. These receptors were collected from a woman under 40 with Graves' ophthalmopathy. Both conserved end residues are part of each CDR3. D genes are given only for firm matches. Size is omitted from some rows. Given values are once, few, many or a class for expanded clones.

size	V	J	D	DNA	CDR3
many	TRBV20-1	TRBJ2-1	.	TGCAGTGCTAGAGGCGCAGGGGAGGTCAATGAGCAGTTCTTC	CSARGAGEVNEQFF
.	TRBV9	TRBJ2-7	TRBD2	TGTGCCAGCAGCGTAGCTTGGGGGGGCGAGCAGTACTTC	CASSVAWGGEQYF
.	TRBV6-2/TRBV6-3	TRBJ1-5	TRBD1	TGTGCCAGCAGATCAACAGGGGATCAGCCCCAGCATTTT	CASRSTGDQPQHF
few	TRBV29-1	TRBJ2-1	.	TGCAGCGCTCCAAATTTTCCCAATGAGCAGTTCTTC	CSAPNFPNEQFF
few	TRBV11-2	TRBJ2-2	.	TGTGCCAGCAGCCCCCAACAGGGAAGGACCGGGGAGCTGTTTTTT	CASSPQQGRTGELFF
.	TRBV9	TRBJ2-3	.	TGTGCCAGCAGCGTAGTCCCAAAAGAAGATACGCAGTATTTT	CASSVVPKEDTQYF
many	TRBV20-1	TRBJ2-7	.	TGCAGTGCTAGTTTCCTAGTTTTGGGCGAGCAGTACTTC	CSASFLVLGEQYF
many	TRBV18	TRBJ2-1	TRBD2	TGTGCCAGCTCACCAGCCCTAGCGGGAGTGAGAAATGAGCAGTTCTTC	CASSPALAGVRNEQFF
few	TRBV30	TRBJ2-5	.	TGTGCCTGGAGCCATGGGGAGACCCAGTACTTC	CAWSHGETQYF
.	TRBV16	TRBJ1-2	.	TGTGCCAGCAGCCAATCCCGGATCCAAACAGGTGGTGGCTACACCTTC	CASSQSRIQTGGGYTF
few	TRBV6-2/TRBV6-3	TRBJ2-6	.	TGTGCCAGCACTAGCATAGCGAACGCTGGGGCCAACGTCCTGACTTTC	CASTSIANAGANVLTF
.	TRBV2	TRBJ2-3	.	TGTGCCAGCTTGTTTGGCCGCACAGATACGCAGTATTTT	CASLFGRTDTQYF
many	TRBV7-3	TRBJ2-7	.	TGTGCCAGCAGCTTTTCTAGGGGCGACGAGCAGTACTTC	CASSFSRGDEQYF
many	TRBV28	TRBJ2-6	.	TGTGCCAGCATCGGGGCCAACGTCCTGACTTTC	CASIGANVLTF
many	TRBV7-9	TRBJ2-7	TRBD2	TGTGCCAGCAGACCGGGACTAGCGACCTACGAGCAGTACTTC	CASRPGLATYEQYF
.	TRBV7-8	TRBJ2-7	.	TGTGCCAGCAGCTTAGCCTCCTCCGGGAGCTCCTACGAGCAGTACTTC	CASSLASSGSSYEQYF
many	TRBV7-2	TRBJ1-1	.	TGTGCCAGCAGCTTAAAAGGGGCGGGCACTGAAGCTTTCTTT	CASSLKGAGTEAFF
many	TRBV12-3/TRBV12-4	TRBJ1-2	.	TGTGCCAGCAGCGCAGGGAGGTATGGCTACACCTTC	CASSAGRYGYTF
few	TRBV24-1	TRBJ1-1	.	TGTGCCACCAGAGGACAGAGCAACACTGAAGCTTTCTTT	CATRGQSNTEAFF
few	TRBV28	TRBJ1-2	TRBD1	TGTGCCAGCAGTTTAAGTAGAGTACAGGGGTATGGCTACACCTTC	CASSLSRVQGYGYTF
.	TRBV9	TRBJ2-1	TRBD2	TGTGCCAGCAGCGCTTTCCGGGAGGTCAGTGGGAATGAGCAGTTCTTC	CASSAFREVSGNEQFF
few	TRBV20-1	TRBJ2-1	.	TGCAGTGCACCTCCCGCGGGCGGGACTGACAATGAGCAGTTCTTC	CSAPPAGGTDNEQFF
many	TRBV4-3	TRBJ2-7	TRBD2	TGCGCCAGCAGCCAAGGAGCGGGGGCTGCCCCCTACGAGCAGTACTTC	CASSQGAGAAPYEQYF
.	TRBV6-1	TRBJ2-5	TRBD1	TGTGCCAGCAGTCGGACAGGGGGTTTGGGGACCCAGTACTTC	CASSRTGGLGTQYF
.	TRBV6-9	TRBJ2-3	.	TGTGCCAGCAGTTTGGGGCAGGGGTCGGCAGATACGCAGTATTTT	CASSLGQGSADTQYF
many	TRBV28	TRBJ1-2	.	TGTGCCAGCAGTTTACTCAGGGGTGACTATGGCTACACCTTC	CASSLLRGDYGYTF
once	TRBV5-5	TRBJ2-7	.	TGTGCCAGCAACCCGGCCAACACGGAAGAGCAGTACTTC	CASNPANTEEQYF
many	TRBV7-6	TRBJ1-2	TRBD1	TGTGCCAGCAGCCCCAGACAGGGGGCTCATTTCTATGGCTACACCTTC	CASSPRQGAHFYGYTF
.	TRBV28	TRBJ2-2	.	TGTGCCAGCAGTTTAAAGGGGGTTCTGGGGGAGCTGTTTTTT	CASSLKGVLGELFF
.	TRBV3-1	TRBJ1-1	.	TGTGCCAGCAGCCGCCAACGGGACACTGAAGCTTTCTTT	CASSRQRDTEAFF
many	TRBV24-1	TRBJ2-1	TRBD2	TGTGCCACCAGTGATCCCGGGACTACGCGTTACAATGAGCAGTTCTTC	CATSDPGTTRYNEQFF